This T cell receptor beta chain came from a study of T cell repertoires in cytomegalovirus infection. Overall study: A matching HLA type, together with CMV infection, was signaled by public TCR beta signatures.

For this clonotype: Its matching antigen is unknown.

TCRdb ran MiXCR on the reads and lists one entry per CDR3 protein. Of nearly 450,000 distinct CDR3 sequences detected, 25% to 40% appear once; the ten largest clones hold approximately 15%. Findings and limits, study-wide: Ex vivo responses were dominated by HLA-C-restricted CMV-specific TCR beta clonotypes.

V dropped 5 bases and J dropped 3; count of bases not matched to a gene: 6. This CDR3 spans 14 amino acids. Looked up from germline, CDR1 is MDHEN and CDR2 is SYDVKM. The sequenced sample was PBMCs. The clonotype was recovered from a human donor in good health (CMV status not recorded). Some clones in this sample may be carry-over from other donors' samples. V is TRBV28 and J is TRBJ1-1, with 7 bases identical to TRBD1. The CDR3 region is CASSTTGLDTEAFF. In DNA, the CDR3 is TGTGCCAGCAGTACGACAGGGTTGGACACTGAAGCTTTCTTT.